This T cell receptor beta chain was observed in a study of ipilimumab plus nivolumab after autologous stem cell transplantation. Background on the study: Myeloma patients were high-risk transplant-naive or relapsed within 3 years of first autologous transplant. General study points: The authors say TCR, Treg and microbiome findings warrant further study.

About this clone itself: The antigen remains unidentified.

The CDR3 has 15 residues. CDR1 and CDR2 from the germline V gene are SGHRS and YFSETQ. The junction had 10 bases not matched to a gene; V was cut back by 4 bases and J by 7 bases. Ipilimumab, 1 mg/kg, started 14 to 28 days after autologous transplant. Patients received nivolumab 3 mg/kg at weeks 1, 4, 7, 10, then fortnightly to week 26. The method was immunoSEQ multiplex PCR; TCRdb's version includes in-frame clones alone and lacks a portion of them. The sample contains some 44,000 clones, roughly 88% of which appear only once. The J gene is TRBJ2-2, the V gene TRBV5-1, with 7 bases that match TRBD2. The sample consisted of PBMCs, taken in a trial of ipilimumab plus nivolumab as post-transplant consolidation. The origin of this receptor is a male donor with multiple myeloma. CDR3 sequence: CASSQVPGEGGELFF. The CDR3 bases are TGCGCCAGCAGCCAAGTGCCGGGGGAGGGCGGGGAGCTGTTTTTT.